This T cell receptor (beta chain) was sequenced in a study of blood T cell repertoires in COVID-19. The CDR3 has 15 amino acids. Germline loops: CDR1 LNHDA, CDR2 SQIVND (reference sequence). Trimming pared 7 bases from V and 0 bases from J, leaving 13 bases between. Sequenced by immunoSEQ multiplex PCR; TCRdb stores in-frame clones only, minus some. Of 150,000 to 200,000 clones in the sample, about 83% were seen once. Participants spanned ages about 18 to 90 years and resided in 20 to 25 US areas. Before they entered the study, exposed participants had met a COVID-19 case within 2 weeks. The chain combines TRBV19 with TRBJ1-3; D gene uncertain. This receptor was identified in a woman aged 25 to 39 who had been exposed to COVID-19. The sample consisted of PBMCs or T cells enriched from blood (not recorded which). This CDR3 is CASIYAASSGNTIYF. The CDR3 bases are TGTGCCAGTATTTATGCGGCCTCCTCTGGAAACACCATATATTTT.